The entry below gives a single TCR beta chain sequence along with its context. Its antigen is unidentified. One end of the junction varies from germline; a read error may be responsible. Genomic DNA provided the template from which TCR beta VDJ and CDR3 profiles were obtained. MiXCR, applied by TCRdb to the reads, yields one record per CDR3 protein. The data contain about 190,000 distinct CDR3 sequences, around half of them seen just once; the ten biggest clones take up about 17%. The sample is drawn from a study of CD8+CD57+ T cells in acquired aplastic anemia. Regarding the study as a whole: In CD8+ cells, Simpson's diversity showed no significant difference between patients and controls. Both patients and controls carried the same twenty-nine CD8+ CDR3 sequences.

Germline values: CDR1 ENHRY, CDR2 SYGVKD. This CDR3 region has 14 residues. Sample: sorted CD4+, CD8+, or CD8+CD57+ T cells (not recorded which) from PBMCs. The V call is TRBV10-3, the J call TRBJ2-1; 10 positions agree with TRBD1. The receptor was isolated from a human donor in good health, serving as a control. This CDR3 is CATSESDRGFEQFF. The CDR3 nucleotides are TGTGCCACCAGTGAGTCGGACAGGGGGTTCGAGCAGTTCTTC.